In its sample, the clone carrying this T cell receptor beta chain ranks as medium-sized (0.01 to 0.1%). Its antigen is as yet unknown. Gene labels here are mouse ones. The CDR3 extends 1 residue past the end of the read, so its final part is completed from the germline J gene. The data were obtained in a study of tissue T cells after allogeneic stem cell transplantation. General observations from the study: Across patients, clones rarely overlapped, yet motif clusters were shared tissue-specifically. This small cohort was clinically heterogeneous, and sampling depth was a limitation.

Profiling relied on immunoSEQ multiplex PCR, and the TCRdb table lists in-frame clones only, not all of them. The data hold over 7,000 clones, with over 30% observed a single time. Trimming took 1 base from V and 0 from J, leaving 9 bases between them. The CDR3 consists of 15 residues. Germline CDR1 NNHNN, CDR2 SYGAGS (reference sequence). Time point here: mouse harvest day 14 after allogeneic transplant. Tail vein injection delivered 10^7 T-cell-depleted bone marrow cells and 10^6 splenic CD5+ T cells. The sequencing sample was made of skin. The clonotype was recovered from a female BALB/c mouse given C57BL/6 T cells with graft-versus-host disease after an allogeneic hematopoietic cell transplant. The J gene is TRBJ2-4, the V gene TRBV13-2; D may be TRBD1 or TRBD2 (6 bases each). The CDR3 spells CASGDRGGSQNTLYF. CDR3 bases read: TGTGCCAGCGGTGATAGAGGGGGGAGTCAAAACACCTTGTAC.